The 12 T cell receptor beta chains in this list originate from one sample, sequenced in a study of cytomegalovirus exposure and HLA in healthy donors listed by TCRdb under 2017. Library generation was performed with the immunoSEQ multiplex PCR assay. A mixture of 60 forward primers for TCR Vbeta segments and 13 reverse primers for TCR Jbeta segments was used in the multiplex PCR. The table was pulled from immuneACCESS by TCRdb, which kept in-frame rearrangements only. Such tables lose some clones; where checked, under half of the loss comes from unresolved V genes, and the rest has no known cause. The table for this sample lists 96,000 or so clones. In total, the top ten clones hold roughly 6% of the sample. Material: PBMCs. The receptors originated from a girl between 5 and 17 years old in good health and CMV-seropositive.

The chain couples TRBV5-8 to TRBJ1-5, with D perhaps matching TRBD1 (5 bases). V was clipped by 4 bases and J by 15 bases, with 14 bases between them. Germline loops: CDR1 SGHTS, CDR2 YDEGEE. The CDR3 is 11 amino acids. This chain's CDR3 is CASSLGRGGHF. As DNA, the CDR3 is TGTGCCAGCAGCCTGGGACGGGGAGGGCATTTT.

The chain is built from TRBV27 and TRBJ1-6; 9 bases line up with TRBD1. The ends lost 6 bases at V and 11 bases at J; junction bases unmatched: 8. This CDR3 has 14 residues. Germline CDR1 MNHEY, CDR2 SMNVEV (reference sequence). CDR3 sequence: CASRITGGAAPLHF. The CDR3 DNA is TGTGCCAGCAGGATCACAGGGGGCGCGGCACCCCTCCACTTT.

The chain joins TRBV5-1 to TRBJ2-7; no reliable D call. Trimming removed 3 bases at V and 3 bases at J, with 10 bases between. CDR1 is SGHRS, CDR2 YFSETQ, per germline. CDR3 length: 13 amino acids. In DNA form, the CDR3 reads TGCGCCAGCAGCTCTAGGATCCACTACGAGCAGTACTTC. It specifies CASSSRIHYEQYF.

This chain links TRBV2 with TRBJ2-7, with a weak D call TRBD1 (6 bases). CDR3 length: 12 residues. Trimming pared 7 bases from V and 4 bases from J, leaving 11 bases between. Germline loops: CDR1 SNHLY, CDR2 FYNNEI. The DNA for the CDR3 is TGTGCCAGCACGGGGACAACGTACGAGCAGTACGTC. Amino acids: CASTGTTYEQYV.

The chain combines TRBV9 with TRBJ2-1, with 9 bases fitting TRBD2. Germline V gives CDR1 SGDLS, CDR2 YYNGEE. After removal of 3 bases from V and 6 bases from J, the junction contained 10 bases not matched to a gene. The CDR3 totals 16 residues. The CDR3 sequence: CASSGSAGGLPNEQFF. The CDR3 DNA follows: TGTGCCAGCAGCGGGTCAGCGGGGGGCCTCCCCAATGAGCAGTTCTTC.

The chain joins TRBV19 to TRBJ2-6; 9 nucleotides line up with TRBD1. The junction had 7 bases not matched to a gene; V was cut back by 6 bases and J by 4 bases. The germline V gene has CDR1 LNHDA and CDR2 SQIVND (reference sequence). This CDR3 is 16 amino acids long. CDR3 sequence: CASRVQGASGANVLTF. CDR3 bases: TGTGCCAGTAGGGTACAGGGGGCCTCCGGGGCCAACGTCCTGACTTTC.

CDR3 sequence reads: CSVDPGSNYGYTF. CDR3 nucleotides: TGCAGCGTTGACCCTGGCAGTAACTATGGCTACACCTTC. The chain employs TRBV29-1 and TRBJ1-2, with no clear D. Germline V lookup: CDR1 SQVTM, CDR2 ANQGSEA. The V end was cut by 3 bases, the J end by 1 base, with 9 bases between. CDR3 length: 13 amino acids.

CDR3 nucleotide sequence: TGTGCCAGCAGCCAAGTTCGAGGTGGCGGGACCGGGGAGCTGTTTTTT. Its translation is CASSQVRGGGTGELFF. The V and J genes are TRBV4-2 and TRBJ2-2; D is possibly TRBD2 (5 bases). The CDR3 length is 16 residues. V gave up 1 base and J gave up 5 bases, with 14 bases separating them. Germline V gene data show CDR1 as LGHNA and CDR2 as YNFKEQ.

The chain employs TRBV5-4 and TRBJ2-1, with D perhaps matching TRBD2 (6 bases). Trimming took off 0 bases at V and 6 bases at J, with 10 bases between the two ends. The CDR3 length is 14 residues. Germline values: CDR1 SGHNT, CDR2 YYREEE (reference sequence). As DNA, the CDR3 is TGTGCCAGCAGCTTGGACCCGGAGGGCAATGAGCAGTTCTTC. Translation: CASSLDPEGNEQFF.

In nucleotides, the CDR3 is TGTGCCAGCAGTGACGGACAGGGCCCCTATAAGACCCAGTACTTC. Translation gives CASSDGQGPYKTQYF. V usage is TRBV6-6 and J usage is TRBJ2-5; 8 nucleotides line up with TRBD1. Looked up from germline, CDR1 is MNHNY and CDR2 is SVGAGI (reference sequence). Unmatched junction bases numbered 11, after V lost 5 bases and J lost 6 bases. CDR3 length: 15 amino acids.

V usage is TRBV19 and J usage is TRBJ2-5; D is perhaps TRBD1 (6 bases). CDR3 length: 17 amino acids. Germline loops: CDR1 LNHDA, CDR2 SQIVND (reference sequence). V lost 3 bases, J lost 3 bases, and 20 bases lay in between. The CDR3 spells CASSIGAGAKVEETQYF. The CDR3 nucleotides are TGTGCCAGTAGTATTGGGGCAGGGGCGAAGGTAGAAGAGACCCAGTACTTC.

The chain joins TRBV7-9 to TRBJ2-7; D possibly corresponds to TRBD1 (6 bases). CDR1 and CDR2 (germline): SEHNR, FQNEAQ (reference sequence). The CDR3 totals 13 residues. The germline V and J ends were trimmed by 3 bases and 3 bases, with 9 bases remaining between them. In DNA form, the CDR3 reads TGTGCCAGCAGCTTCCGGGACAACTACGAGCAGTACTTC. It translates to CASSFRDNYEQYF.